Below are 7 T cell receptor beta chains sequenced from a single sample in a study of shared T cell receptors in the human thymus. The repertoire was sequenced with immunoSEQ multiplex PCR; TCRdb's copy has only in-frame clones and lacks some. The data contain more than 550,000 clones, 80% to 90% of them singletons. The sample was also reused in another study, on human thymus T cells.

Material: thymocytes. All receptors come from a girl in the first two years of life with a congenital heart defect.

This chain uses TRBV6-6 with TRBJ1-3; unclear D gene. V lost 4 bases, J lost 4 bases, and 8 bases lay in between. Germline V gene lookup returns CDR1 MNHNY and CDR2 SVGAGI (reference sequence). The CDR3 runs 13 residues. CDR3 nucleotides: TGTGCCAGCAGTTCCCCACAGGGAAACACCATATATTTT. Amino acid sequence: CASSSPQGNTIYF.

The rearrangement links TRBV2 to TRBJ2-7; perhaps TRBD2 as D (6 bases). This CDR3 comprises 15 residues. Germline lookup yields CDR1 SNHLY and CDR2 FYNNEI. V shed 10 bases and J shed 3 bases, with 22 bases lying between them. The CDR3 sequence: CAILVTRKEGYEQYF. In DNA form, the CDR3 reads TGTGCCATCCTAGTCACACGCAAGGAGGGCTACGAGCAGTACTTC.

The gene calls are TRBV30 and TRBJ1-5; TRBD1 matches 7 bases. Germline CDR1 is GTSNPN and CDR2 is SVGIG (reference sequence). With V trimmed by 1 base and J by 4 bases, 10 bases remained unmatched. The CDR3 sequence is 16 residues long. DNA for the CDR3: TGTGCCTGGAGTGCATCAATCGACAGGGAAAATCAGCCCCAGCATTTT. It yields the protein CAWSASIDRENQPQHF.

The chain links TRBV6-1 to TRBJ2-3, with a possible D match to TRBD2 (6 bases). The CDR3 is 15 amino acids. The V and J ends lost 2 bases and 3 bases respectively, with 12 bases between them. Germline CDR1 and CDR2: MNHNS and SASEGT. CDR3 in DNA: TGTGCCAGCAGTGAATTAGGGCTAGCGACAGATACGCAGTATTTT. This translates into CASSELGLATDTQYF.

The chain joins TRBV13 to TRBJ1-1; a weak D match, TRBD1 (5 bases). The germline V and J ends were trimmed by 1 base and 1 base, with 13 bases remaining between them. The CDR3 loop spans 16 amino acids. The germline V gene encodes CDR1 PRHDT and CDR2 FYEKMQ (reference sequence). CDR3 sequence reads: CASSLVPGGGNTEAFF. As DNA, the CDR3 is TGTGCCAGCAGCTTAGTCCCCGGGGGGGGGAACACTGAAGCTTTCTTT.

The V and J genes are TRBV28 and TRBJ1-1; D uncertain. Per the germline V gene, CDR1 is MDHEN and CDR2 is SYDVKM. Trimming took 6 bases from V and 1 from J, leaving 12 bases between them. The CDR3 sequence is 14 residues long. The CDR3, as DNA: TGTGCCAGCAGACGAACTACGAAGAACACTGAAGCTTTCTTT. The encoded protein is CASRRTTKNTEAFF.

The V call is TRBV4-2, the J call TRBJ2-3; 10 nucleotides agree with TRBD2. The trim removed 3 bases at V and 4 bases at J, leaving 10 bases unmatched. The CDR3 has 17 residues. Germline lookup yields CDR1 LGHNA and CDR2 YNFKEQ. CDR3 sequence reads: CASSQEWTSGPADTQYF. In DNA form, the CDR3 reads TGTGCCAGCAGCCAGGAGTGGACTAGCGGACCGGCAGATACGCAGTATTTT.